Included here is one T cell receptor (beta chain) sequence, with context. CDR1 and CDR2 (germline): KGHDR, SFDVKD. The CDR3 consists of 15 residues. Trimming stripped 5 bases from V and 3 bases from J, with 16 bases between. This specimen belongs to a study of blood T cell repertoires in COVID-19. Study at large: There were acute and convalescent COVID-19 samples, and they came from the United States, Italy and Spain.

TCRdb's table, derived via immunoSEQ multiplex PCR, lists solely in-frame clones and lacks some. The table records under 250,000 clones, just under 85% of them present only once. The chain couples TRBV24-1 to TRBJ2-7; a possible D gene is TRBD1 (6 bases). Source material: peripheral blood. This TCR derives from a man older than 75 with acute or convalescent COVID-19. CDR3 DNA sequence: TGTGCCACCAGTGGGGGTCAGGGGAAAAGCTACGAGCAGTACTTC. It is translated as CATSGGQGKSYEQYF.